A single sample gave rise to the 25 T cell receptor beta chains below, sequenced in a study of memory CD4+ T cells and cytomegalovirus serostatus. The assay was immunoSEQ multiplex PCR, and TCRdb's table has in-frame clones only and misses some. The sample shows 40,000 to 50,000 clones, less than 85% of them seen only once. The sort gate was single viable CD3+CD4+CD8-CD45RO+ cells for memory CD4+ T cells. The sequenced sample was memory CD4+ T cells from blood. The receptors shown here come from an adult in good health and CMV-seronegative.

The chain has TRBV11-2 and TRBJ1-6; 8 bases match TRBD1. There are 11 residues in the CDR3. Germline V CDR1 and CDR2: SGHAT, FQNNGV. V shed 4 bases, J shed 16 bases, and the junction held 3 bases outside the gene matches. CDR3 protein: CASSYDRGLHF. The CDR3, as DNA: TGTGCCAGCAGCTACGACAGGGGACTCCACTTT.

The J gene is TRBJ2-7, the V gene TRBV28; D not resolved. The CDR3 sequence is 11 residues long. Germline CDR1 MDHEN, CDR2 SYDVKM. V lost 8 bases, J lost 6 bases, and 11 bases lay in between. The CDR3 here is CASSWRLEQYF. CDR3 sequence (DNA): TGTGCCAGCTCATGGCGTCTCGAGCAGTACTTC.

The chain is built from TRBV19 and TRBJ2-2, with 10 bases matching TRBD1. Germline trimming cut 4 bases from V and 6 bases from J; bases unmatched to any gene: 2. Germline-derived CDR1 and CDR2 are LNHDA and SQIVND (reference sequence). CDR3 length: 14 residues. The CDR3 loop is CASSRDRGAGELFF. The CDR3 DNA is TGTGCCAGTAGTAGGGACAGGGGAGCCGGGGAGCTGTTTTTT.

The chain carries TRBV19 and TRBJ1-3; D unclear. The germline V gene encodes CDR1 LNHDA and CDR2 SQIVND (reference sequence). Trimming pared 6 bases from V and 0 bases from J, leaving 9 bases between. CDR3 length: 14 amino acids. CDR3 amino acids: CASRQRHSGNTIYF. For the CDR3, the DNA is TGTGCCAGTAGGCAAAGGCACTCTGGAAACACCATATATTTT.

The J gene is TRBJ1-1, the V gene TRBV7-3, with TRBD1 matching 7 bases. The CDR3 consists of 13 residues. The germline gives CDR1 SGHTA, CDR2 FQGTGA. V was pared by 4 bases and J by 3 bases, with 2 bases of the junction left unmatched. DNA for the CDR3: TGTGCCAGCAGCTCGCAGGGGGACACTGAAGCTTTCTTT. It is translated as CASSSQGDTEAFF.

The genes are TRBV6-1 and TRBJ1-6; 10 bases agree with TRBD1. CDR3 length: 16 amino acids. The V gene end was trimmed by 4 bases and the J gene end by 9 bases; junction bases not matched to a gene: 9. Germline V CDR1 and CDR2: MNHNS, SASEGT. CDR3 amino acids: CASSVSDGTGVSPLHF. CDR3 DNA sequence: TGTGCCAGCAGTGTGTCCGACGGGACAGGGGTTTCACCCCTCCACTTT.

This clone was found once. The chain employs TRBV5-6 and TRBJ1-2; 8 nucleotides align to TRBD1. Germline V gene data show CDR1 as SGHDT and CDR2 as YYEEEE. The V and J ends lost 3 bases and 7 bases, in that order; junction bases with no gene match: 8. This CDR3 has 14 residues. The DNA of the CDR3 is TGTGCCAGCAGCTCTTACAGGGGGTTGGGTGGCTACACCTTC. This sequence encodes CASSSYRGLGGYTF.

This clone was detected only once. The V gene is TRBV12-5, the J gene TRBJ1-5, with D maybe TRBD1 (6 bases). V dropped 7 bases and J dropped 2 bases, with 9 bases sitting between them. CDR1 and CDR2 from the germline V gene are LGHNT and FRNRAP. The CDR3 is 13 residues long. The CDR3 DNA sequence: TGTGCTAGTGAGGGGGGGGGCAATCAGCCCCAGCATTTT. Its translation is CASEGGGNQPQHF.

This clone is classed as medium-sized (0.01 to 0.1%). This chain uses TRBV28 with TRBJ2-6; no clear D. From germline, CDR1 is MDHEN and CDR2 SYDVKM. Between the trimmed V and J ends, which lost 7 bases and 0 bases, there was a span of 4 bases. This CDR3 is 13 amino acids long. The CDR3 is CASKNSGANVLTF. DNA for the CDR3: TGTGCCAGCAAAAACTCTGGGGCCAACGTCCTGACTTTC.

The chain carries TRBV5-1 and TRBJ2-3; 9 nucleotides match TRBD2. The CDR3 length is 16 residues. Unmatched junction bases numbered 7, after V lost 5 bases and J lost 0 bases. Looked up from germline, CDR1 is SGHRS and CDR2 is YFSETQ. CDR3 residues: CASSLLSGGSTDTQYF. The CDR3 DNA reads TGCGCCAGCAGTCTTTTGAGCGGGGGGAGCACAGATACGCAGTATTTT.

This rearrangement joins TRBV5-1 to TRBJ1-3; D remains unclear. CDR1 and CDR2 from the germline V gene are SGHRS and YFSETQ. The germline V and J ends were trimmed by 1 base and 0 bases, with 11 bases remaining between them. This CDR3 has 16 residues. The CDR3 here is CASSLSVGASGNTIYF. In DNA, the CDR3 is TGCGCCAGCAGCTTGTCCGTGGGAGCCTCTGGAAACACCATATATTTT.

The chain couples TRBV7-8 to TRBJ1-2; 7 positions match TRBD1. The CDR3 runs to 13 residues. V was clipped by 0 bases and J by 8 bases; unmatched bases: 3. Germline V gives CDR1 SGHVS, CDR2 FQNEAQ. The CDR3 loop is CASSLATGVGYTF. For the CDR3, the DNA is TGTGCCAGCAGCTTAGCCACAGGGGTCGGCTACACCTTC.

V gene TRBV18 combines with J gene TRBJ2-3; D might be TRBD2 (5 bases). CDR1 is KGHSH and CDR2 is LQKENI in the germline V gene. V dropped 2 bases and J dropped 5 bases, with 5 bases sitting between them. This CDR3 has 12 amino acids. CDR3 residues: CASSPGRDTQYF. The CDR3 nucleotides read TGTGCCAGCTCACCAGGGAGAGATACGCAGTATTTT. Together with reference TRBV18 and TRBJ2-3, the CDR3 gives the full variable domain: NAGVMQNPRHLVRRRGQEARLRCSPMKGHSHVYWYRQLPEEGLKFMVYLQKENIIDESGMPKERFSAEFPKEGPSILRIQQVVRGDSAAYFCASSPGRDTQYFGPGTRLTVL.

The chain uses TRBV2 and TRBJ1-5; D is uncertain. Germline values: CDR1 SNHLY, CDR2 FYNNEI. The V and J ends lost 8 bases and 3 bases respectively, with 17 bases between them. The length of the CDR3 is 15 residues. Here the CDR3 reads CASLPDSRSNQPQHF. DNA for the CDR3: TGTGCCAGCCTTCCGGACTCTAGGTCCAATCAGCCCCAGCATTTT. Based on the CDR3 plus reference TRBV2 and TRBJ1-5, the full variable domain is EPEVTQTPSHQVTQMGQEVILRCVPISNHLYFYWYRQILGQKVEFLVSFYNNEISEKSEIFDDQFSVERPDGSNFTLKIRSTKLEDSAMYFCASLPDSRSNQPQHFGDGTRLSIL.

The chain is built from TRBV7-2 and TRBJ1-6; D perhaps matches TRBD1 (5 bases). V lost 2 bases and J lost 6, with 23 bases in between. Per the germline V gene, CDR1 is SGHTA and CDR2 is FQGNSA. The CDR3 is made up of 19 amino acids. The CDR3 loop reads CASSLRSFRRGTLNSPLHF. CDR3 nucleotide sequence: TGTGCCAGCAGCTTAAGGTCGTTCCGTAGGGGAACCCTTAATTCACCCCTCCACTTT.

The CDR3 loop reads CAISEEQGGDTQYF. Written as DNA, the CDR3 is TGTGCCATCAGTGAGGAGCAGGGAGGAGATACGCAGTATTTT. This sequence joins TRBV10-3 and TRBJ2-3, with a weak D call TRBD2 (6 bases). The V and J ends lost 2 bases and 5 bases respectively, with 11 bases between them. The CDR3 runs 14 residues. Germline V gene data show CDR1 as ENHRY and CDR2 as SYGVKD.

This clone came up a few times. As DNA, the CDR3 is TGTGCCACAGGGGGGACAGGGGTTCAGCCCCAGCATTTT. This encodes CATGGTGVQPQHF. The chain joins TRBV6-5 to TRBJ1-5, with TRBD1 matching 10 bases. V shed 10 bases, J shed 6 bases, and the junction held 6 bases outside the gene matches. The germline CDR1 and CDR2 sequences are MNHEY and SVGAGI. This CDR3 region has 13 residues.

The chain has TRBV12-5 and TRBJ1-1, with D tentatively TRBD1 (5 bases). V was clipped by 0 bases and J by 2 bases, with 13 bases between them. CDR1 is LGHNT, CDR2 FRNRAP, per germline. The CDR3 spans 16 residues. The DNA for the CDR3 is TGTGCTAGTGGTTTGGTAGTCGGGGGAACCAACACTGAAGCTTTCTTT. Translated: CASGLVVGGTNTEAFF. Based on the CDR3 plus reference TRBV12-5 and TRBJ1-1, the full variable domain is DARVTQTPRHKVTEMGQEVTMRCQPILGHNTVFWYRQTMMQGLELLAYFRNRAPLDDSGMPKDRFSAEMPDATLATLKIQPSEPRDSAVYFCASGLVVGGTNTEAFFGQGTRLTVV.

The chain is built from TRBV6-1 and TRBJ2-3; D uncertain. V dropped 1 base and J dropped 2 bases, with 7 bases sitting between them. Germline CDR1 MNHNS, CDR2 SASEGT. The CDR3 has 14 residues. The CDR3 loop is CASSEEWYTDTQYF. The CDR3 DNA is TGTGCCAGCAGTGAAGAATGGTACACAGATACGCAGTATTTT.

This chain links TRBV6-1 with TRBJ2-5; 8 bases line up with TRBD1. Germline CDR1 MNHNS, CDR2 SASEGT. The J segment lost 4 bases and the V segment lost 5 bases, leaving 6 bases of the junction unmatched. This CDR3 has 14 residues. The CDR3 DNA is TGTGCCAGCAGTAGGACAGGGCCCAGAGAGACCCAGTACTTC. Translated: CASSRTGPRETQYF.

Concerning this clone: This specimen includes other DNA sequences encoding the same CDR3. The V and J genes are TRBV19 and TRBJ1-5, with no clear D. Germline lookup yields CDR1 LNHDA and CDR2 SQIVND (reference sequence). The CDR3 has 14 amino acids. Trimming shortened V by 3 bases and J by 0 bases, and 6 bases separated the two germline ends. The CDR3 DNA reads as TGTGCCAGTAGTATGTGGGATAGCAATCAGCCCCAGCATTTT. Translation: CASSMWDSNQPQHF.

J is TRBJ1-2 and V is TRBV20-1; D is uncertain. This CDR3 has 10 amino acids. V lost 7 bases, J lost 8 bases, and 11 bases lay in between. CDR1 DFQATT and CDR2 SNEGSKA come from the germline V gene (reference sequence). The CDR3 region has the DNA TGCAGTGTCTGGACGGGCGGCTACACCTTC. Translation gives CSVWTGGYTF.

The CDR3 DNA reads TGTGCCAGCAGAATGATTACAGGGGGTAACACTGAAGCTTTCTTT. Translated: CASRMITGGNTEAFF. V gene TRBV28 combines with J gene TRBJ1-1; TRBD1 matches at 8 bases. Trimming at V came to 6 bases and at J to 2 bases, leaving 8 bases not matched to a gene. Germline V gene sequence: CDR1 MDHEN, CDR2 SYDVKM. This CDR3 has 15 amino acids.

This rearrangement joins TRBV9 to TRBJ2-3; D not resolved. V shed 0 bases and J shed 0 bases, with 5 bases lying between them. CDR3 length: 14 residues. Germline-derived CDR1 and CDR2 are SGDLS and YYNGEE. CDR3 nucleotides: TGTGCCAGCAGCGTAGAATCTAGCACAGATACGCAGTATTTT. Encoded protein: CASSVESSTDTQYF.

The chain joins TRBV7-2 to TRBJ1-5; D ambiguous. The CDR3 runs to 15 residues. Trimming cost V 4 bases and J 1 base, with 11 bases left between them. CDR1 and CDR2 (germline): SGHTA, FQGNSA. The DNA for the CDR3 is TGTGCCAGCAGCTCCAGGATAGGGAGCAATCAGCCCCAGCATTTT. The encoded protein is CASSSRIGSNQPQHF.